These 25 T cell receptor beta chains were sequenced from one sample in a study of blood T cell repertoires in COVID-19 (dated by TCRdb to about 2020). Library creation used the immunoSEQ multiplex PCR assay. TCRdb took this table from immuneACCESS and kept in-frame rearrangements with V and J called. Such tables lack part of the clones; where checked against another copy, unresolved V genes explain under half of the gap, and the rest is unexplained. Recorded for this sample are over 90,000 clones; 80% to 90% of them occurred a single time. Jointly, the top ten make up about 18% of the sample. The sequencing sample was made of peripheral blood. The receptors here all came from a human donor in a cohort sampled during active COVID-19.

V is TRBV2 and J is TRBJ2-3, with 11 bases lining up with TRBD2. Germline assignment: CDR1 SNHLY and CDR2 FYNNEI. CDR3 length equals 14 residues. V dropped 8 bases and J dropped 3; count of bases not matched to a gene: 4. CDR3 in amino acids: CASDSGGATDTQYF. CDR3 DNA: TGTGCCAGCGATAGCGGGGGGGCGACAGATACGCAGTATTTT.

The CDR3 protein is CASRPGQGEDTQYF. The CDR3 nucleotides read TGTGCCAGCCGTCCGGGACAGGGGGAAGATACGCAGTATTTT. J is TRBJ2-3 and V is TRBV5-4; TRBD1 matches 11 bases. Trimming cost V 7 bases and J 5 bases; bases outside gene matches: 6. This CDR3 has 14 amino acids. Germline values: CDR1 SGHNT, CDR2 YYREEE (reference sequence).

This chain links TRBV5-4 with TRBJ2-1; 12 bases align to TRBD2. CDR3 size: 14 residues. The ends lost 4 bases at V and 6 bases at J; junction bases unmatched: 2. In germline, CDR1 is SGHNT, CDR2 YYREEE (reference sequence). CDR3 amino acids: CASSRTSGVNEQFF. CDR3 nucleotides: TGTGCCAGCAGCAGGACTAGCGGGGTCAATGAGCAGTTCTTC.

The CDR3: CASSSDRSSYNSPLHF. The CDR3 DNA is TGTGCCAGCAGTTCCGACAGGAGCTCCTATAATTCACCCCTCCACTTT. The V gene is TRBV28, the J gene TRBJ1-6, with TRBD1 as a possible D gene (6 bases). The CDR3 covers 16 residues. Trimming stripped 4 bases from V and 0 bases from J, with 10 bases between. The germline V gene has CDR1 MDHEN and CDR2 SYDVKM. The full variable domain, its missing parts supplied by reference TRBV28 and TRBJ1-6, is DVKVTQSSRYLVKRTGEKVFLECVQDMDHENMFWYRQDPGLGLRLIYFSYDVKMKEKGDIPEGYSVSREKKERFSLILESASTNQTSMYLCASSSDRSSYNSPLHFGNGTRLTVT.

J is TRBJ2-3 and V is TRBV4-2; 7 bases line up with TRBD1. Germline values: CDR1 LGHNA, CDR2 YNFKEQ. Trimming at V came to 6 bases and at J to 2 bases, leaving 5 bases not matched to a gene. This CDR3 is built from 14 residues. The CDR3 loop is CASSPGQNTDTQYF. In DNA form, the CDR3 reads TGTGCCAGCAGTCCGGGACAGAACACAGATACGCAGTATTTT.

V and J are TRBV9 and TRBJ1-1; no definite D call. Germline V gene sequence: CDR1 SGDLS, CDR2 YYNGEE. This CDR3 comprises 14 residues. V lost 0 bases and J 1 base, leaving 7 bases between the germline ends. CDR3 coding DNA: TGTGCCAGCAGCGTAGGTTCATCGAACACTGAAGCTTTCTTT. Translated: CASSVGSSNTEAFF.

The chain couples TRBV29-1 to TRBJ1-4; D is unclear. With 5 bases removed from V and 8 bases from J, the gap between germline ends came to 9 bases. CDR1 is SQVTM, CDR2 ANQGSEA, per germline. The CDR3 length is 11 residues. The CDR3 region is CSVRAGEKLFF. Written as DNA, the CDR3 is TGCAGCGTTCGGGCGGGAGAAAAACTGTTTTTT.

The genes are TRBV19 and TRBJ2-2; 10 nucleotides match TRBD2. CDR3 length: 15 amino acids. V shed 8 bases and J 6 bases; nucleotides not matched to a gene: 9. CDR1 is LNHDA and CDR2 is SQIVND in the germline V gene (reference sequence). DNA of the CDR3: TGTGCCAGTCTAAAAGGACTAGCGGTACCCGGGGAGCTGTTTTTT. As protein: CASLKGLAVPGELFF.

This clone appeared once. V and J are TRBV14 and TRBJ2-3, with D maybe TRBD2 (7 bases). The CDR3 sequence is 14 residues long. Germline CDR1 and CDR2: SGHDN and FVKESK. V was trimmed by 6 bases and J by 4 bases, leaving 14 bases between them. The CDR3, as DNA: TGTGCCAGCAGTTGGGGGGGGGCGTCAGATACGCAGTATTTT. This gives the protein CASSWGGASDTQYF.

CDR3 amino acids: CASSSRENTEAFF. For the CDR3, the DNA is TGTGCCAGCAGCTCGCGGGAAAACACTGAAGCTTTCTTT. The chain couples TRBV7-9 to TRBJ1-1; D is unclear. Germline loops: CDR1 SEHNR, CDR2 FQNEAQ (reference sequence). V was clipped by 4 bases and J by 2 bases, with 8 bases between them. The CDR3 extends over 13 amino acids.

This clone has just one count. This rearrangement joins TRBV5-1 to TRBJ2-7; TRBD1 might be the D (7 bases). The CDR3 has 16 amino acids. V was pared by 4 bases and J by 7 bases, with 24 bases between. Per germline, CDR1 SGHRS and CDR2 YFSETQ. CDR3 in DNA: TGCGCCAGCAGCCCCCCGCACGGGACAGCAAGCGGGGAGCAGTACTTC. This encodes CASSPPHGTASGEQYF.

The rearrangement uses TRBV2 and TRBJ2-7; D perhaps matches TRBD1 (6 bases). Germline V CDR1 and CDR2: SNHLY, FYNNEI. The CDR3 length is 13 residues. The V end lost 10 bases, the J end lost 2 bases, and 15 bases lay between the germline ends. The CDR3 DNA reads as TGTGCCACCTCCGACAGGTTTACCTACGAGCAGTACTTC. It specifies CATSDRFTYEQYF. Variable domain in full (rest from reference TRBV2 and TRBJ2-7): EPEVTQTPSHQVTQMGQEVILRCVPISNHLYFYWYRQILGQKVEFLVSFYNNEISEKSEIFDDQFSVERPDGSNFTLKIRSTKLEDSAMYFCATSDRFTYEQYFGPGTRLTVT.

This clone was seen only once. The rearrangement joins TRBV6-5 to TRBJ2-5, with 7 bases that match TRBD1. The ends lost 0 bases at V and 4 bases at J; junction bases unmatched: 2. Germline V gives CDR1 MNHEY, CDR2 SVGAGI. The CDR3 contains 14 residues. CDR3 nucleotides: TGTGCCAGCAGTTACTCCGGGACAGTAGAGACCCAGTACTTC. Protein sequence: CASSYSGTVETQYF.

The chain links TRBV9 to TRBJ2-3; TRBD1 is a possible D gene (6 bases). Germline lookup yields CDR1 SGDLS and CDR2 YYNGEE. The CDR3 spans 15 residues. V was clipped by 7 bases and J by 4 bases, with 19 bases between them. As DNA, the CDR3 is TGTGCCAGCCGCAAAACAGGGCTCTCGGCAGATACGCAGTATTTT. This translates into CASRKTGLSADTQYF.

V and J are TRBV16 and TRBJ1-2; 8 bases map to TRBD1. The CDR3 length is 14 residues. With 0 bases clipped from V and 7 bases from J, the junction kept 4 bases outside the gene matches. CDR1 and CDR2 from the germline V gene are KGHSY and FQNENV. CDR3 coding DNA: TGTGCCAGCAGCCAATCCGGGACAGGCTCTGGCTACACCTTC. As protein: CASSQSGTGSGYTF.

The gene calls are TRBV12-3 or TRBV12-4 and TRBJ2-7; weak D call: TRBD2 (5 bases). The V end lost 3 bases, the J end lost 6 bases, and 9 bases lay between the germline ends. CDR3 length: 12 amino acids. The CDR3 here is CASSFVGGEQYF. The DNA of the CDR3 is TGTGCCAGCAGTTTTGTAGGAGGCGAGCAGTACTTC.

The genes are TRBV28 and TRBJ2-2; D perhaps matches TRBD2 (6 bases). Germline values: CDR1 MDHEN, CDR2 SYDVKM. The CDR3 contains 16 residues. V was cut by 5 bases and J by 0 bases, with 13 bases left in between. Here the CDR3 DNA reads TGTGCCAGCAGTGCCCCTCCGGGGGCGAACACCGGGGAGCTGTTTTTT. Residues: CASSAPPGANTGELFF. Based on the CDR3 plus reference TRBV28 and TRBJ2-2, the full variable domain is DVKVTQSSRYLVKRTGEKVFLECVQDMDHENMFWYRQDPGLGLRLIYFSYDVKMKEKGDIPEGYSVSREKKERFSLILESASTNQTSMYLCASSAPPGANTGELFFGEGSRLTVL.

This sequence joins TRBV27 and TRBJ2-3, with D perhaps TRBD1 (5 bases). The length of the CDR3 is 16 residues. Between the trimmed V and J ends, which lost 5 bases and 1 base, there was a span of 16 bases. CDR1 and CDR2 from the germline V gene are MNHEY and SMNVEV (reference sequence). This CDR3 is CASSPGRVIGTDTQYF. CDR3 nucleotide sequence: TGTGCCAGCAGTCCGGGCAGGGTCATAGGCACAGATACGCAGTATTTT.

The chain links TRBV4-2 to TRBJ2-1, with 10 bases lining up with TRBD2. V lost 1 base and J lost 0; bases outside the gene matches: 6. Per the germline V gene, CDR1 is LGHNA and CDR2 is YNFKEQ. This CDR3 has 18 residues. The CDR3, as DNA: TGTGCCAGCAGCCAAGGATTAGCGGGGGGAAGCTCCTACAATGAGCAGTTCTTC. It codes for CASSQGLAGGSSYNEQFF.

The chain uses TRBV19 and TRBJ1-2; D gene unclear. The germline CDR1 and CDR2 sequences are LNHDA and SQIVND (reference sequence). The CDR3 loop spans 13 amino acids. V was trimmed by 1 base and J by 4 bases, leaving 7 bases between them. The CDR3 DNA sequence: TGTGCCAGTAGTATAGGGAACAGCTATGGCTACACCTTC. This translates into CASSIGNSYGYTF.

V gene TRBV5-1 combines with J gene TRBJ2-5; perhaps TRBD1 as D (6 bases). The CDR3 covers 14 residues. CDR1 is SGHRS and CDR2 is YFSETQ in the germline V gene. V dropped 0 bases and J dropped 5 bases, with 11 bases sitting between them. The CDR3 DNA sequence: TGCGCCAGCAGCTTGGCTGCAGGGGCTGAGACCCAGTACTTC. Its protein product is CASSLAAGAETQYF.

The V call is TRBV7-2, the J call TRBJ1-2; 7 bases agree with TRBD1. Germline V gene data show CDR1 as SGHTA and CDR2 as FQGNSA. This CDR3 contains 15 residues. V was pared by 5 bases and J by 0 bases, with 6 bases of the junction left unmatched. CDR3 nucleotide sequence: TGTGCCAGCAGCGCGAGGACAGGTACTAACTATGGCTACACCTTC. Its protein product is CASSARTGTNYGYTF.

The chain has TRBV18 and TRBJ1-1, with unresolved D. Germline V gene data show CDR1 as KGHSH and CDR2 as LQKENI. V was clipped by 3 bases and J by 7 bases, with 12 bases between them. The CDR3 runs to 13 residues. The DNA for the CDR3 is TGTGCCAGCTCACCGATTTCAGAGGGTGAAGCTTTCTTT. Translated: CASSPISEGEAFF.

The chain employs TRBV5-4 and TRBJ1-2; D is unresolved. V lost 0 bases and J 8 bases, leaving 5 bases between the germline ends. In germline, CDR1 is SGHNT, CDR2 YYREEE (reference sequence). CDR3 length: 11 amino acids. CDR3 bases: TGTGCCAGCAGCTTGGACCGGGGCTACACCTTC. This encodes CASSLDRGYTF.

The chain uses TRBV4-2 and TRBJ2-7; the D gene is possibly TRBD2 (5 bases). This CDR3 comprises 13 residues. Germline V gene sequence: CDR1 LGHNA, CDR2 YNFKEQ. V was cut by 0 bases and J by 11 bases, with 14 bases left in between. As DNA, the CDR3 is TGTGCCAGCAGCCAAGAAGAACTAGGTTCGGAGTACTTC. This encodes CASSQEELGSEYF.